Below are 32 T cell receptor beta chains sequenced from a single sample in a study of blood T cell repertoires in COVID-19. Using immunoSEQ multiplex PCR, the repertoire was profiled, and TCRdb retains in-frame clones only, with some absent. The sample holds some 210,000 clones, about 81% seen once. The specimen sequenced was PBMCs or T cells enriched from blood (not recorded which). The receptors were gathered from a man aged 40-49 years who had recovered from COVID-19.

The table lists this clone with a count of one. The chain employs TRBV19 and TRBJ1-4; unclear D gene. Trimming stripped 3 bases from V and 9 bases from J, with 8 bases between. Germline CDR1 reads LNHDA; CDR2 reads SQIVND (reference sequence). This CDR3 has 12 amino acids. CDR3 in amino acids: CASSIGGKKLFF. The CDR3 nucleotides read TGTGCCAGTAGTATTGGAGGGAAAAAACTGTTTTTT.

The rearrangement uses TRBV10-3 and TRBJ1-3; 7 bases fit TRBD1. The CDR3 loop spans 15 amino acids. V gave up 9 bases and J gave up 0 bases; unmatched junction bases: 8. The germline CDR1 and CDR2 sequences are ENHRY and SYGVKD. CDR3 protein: CAIKMDRISGNTIYF. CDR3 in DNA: TGTGCCATAAAAATGGACAGGATCTCTGGAAACACCATATATTTT.

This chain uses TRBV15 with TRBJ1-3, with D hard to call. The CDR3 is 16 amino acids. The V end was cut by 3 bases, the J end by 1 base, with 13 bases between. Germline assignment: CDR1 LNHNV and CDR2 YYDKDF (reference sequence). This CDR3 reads CATSRDLQGSGNTIYF. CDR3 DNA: TGTGCCACCAGCAGGGACTTACAAGGGTCTGGAAACACCATATATTTT.

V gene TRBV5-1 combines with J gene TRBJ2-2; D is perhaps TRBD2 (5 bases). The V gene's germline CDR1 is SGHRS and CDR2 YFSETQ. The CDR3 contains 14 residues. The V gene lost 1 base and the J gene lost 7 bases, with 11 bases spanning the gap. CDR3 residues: CASSLTLAGGELFF. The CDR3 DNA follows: TGCGCCAGCAGCTTGACACTTGCGGGCGGGGAGCTGTTTTTT.

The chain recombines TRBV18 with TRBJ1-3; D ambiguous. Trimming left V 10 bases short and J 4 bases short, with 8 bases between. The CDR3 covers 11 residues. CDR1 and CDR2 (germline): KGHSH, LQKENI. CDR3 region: CAIPSGNTIYF. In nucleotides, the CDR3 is TGTGCCATCCCCTCGGGAAACACCATATATTTT.

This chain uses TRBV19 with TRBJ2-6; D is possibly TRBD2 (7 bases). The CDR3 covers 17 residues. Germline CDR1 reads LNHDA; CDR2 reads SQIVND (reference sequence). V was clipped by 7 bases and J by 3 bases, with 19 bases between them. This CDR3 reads CASTQWGGRFGANVLTF. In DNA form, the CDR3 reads TGTGCCAGTACCCAATGGGGGGGCCGCTTTGGGGCCAACGTCCTGACTTTC.

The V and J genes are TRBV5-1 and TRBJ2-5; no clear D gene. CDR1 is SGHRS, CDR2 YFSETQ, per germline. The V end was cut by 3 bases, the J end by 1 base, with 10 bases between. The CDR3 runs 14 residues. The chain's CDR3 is CASSSLTIQETQYF. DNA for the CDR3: TGCGCCAGCAGCTCCCTGACAATCCAAGAGACCCAGTACTTC.

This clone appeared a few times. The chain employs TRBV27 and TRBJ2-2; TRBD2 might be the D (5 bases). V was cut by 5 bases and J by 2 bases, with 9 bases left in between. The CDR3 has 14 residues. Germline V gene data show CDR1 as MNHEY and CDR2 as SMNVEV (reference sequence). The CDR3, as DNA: TGTGCCAGCAGTCCAGGACTTAACACCGGGGAGCTGTTTTTT. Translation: CASSPGLNTGELFF.

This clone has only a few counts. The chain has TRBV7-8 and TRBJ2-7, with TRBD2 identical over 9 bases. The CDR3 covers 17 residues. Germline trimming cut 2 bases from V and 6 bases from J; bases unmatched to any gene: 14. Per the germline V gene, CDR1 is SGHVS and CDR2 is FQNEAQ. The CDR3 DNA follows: TGTGCCAGCAGCTTAATTTTCACTAGCGGGCAGCGCGCCGAGCAGTACTTC. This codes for CASSLIFTSGQRAEQYF.

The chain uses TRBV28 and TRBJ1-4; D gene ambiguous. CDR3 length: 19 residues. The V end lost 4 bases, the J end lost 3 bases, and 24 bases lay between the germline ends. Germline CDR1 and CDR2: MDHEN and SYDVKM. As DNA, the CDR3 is TGTGCCAGCAGTTCAGGTCAGGCCGAGGGTTTATGGCCTAATGAAAAACTGTTTTTT. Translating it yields CASSSGQAEGLWPNEKLFF.

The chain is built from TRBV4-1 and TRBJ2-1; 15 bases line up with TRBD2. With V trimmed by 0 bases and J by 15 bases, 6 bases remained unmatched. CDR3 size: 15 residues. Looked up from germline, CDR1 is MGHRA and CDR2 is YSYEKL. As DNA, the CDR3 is TGCGCCAGCAGCCAAGAGGGGACTAGCGGGGGGTGGCGGTTCTTC. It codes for CASSQEGTSGGWRFF.

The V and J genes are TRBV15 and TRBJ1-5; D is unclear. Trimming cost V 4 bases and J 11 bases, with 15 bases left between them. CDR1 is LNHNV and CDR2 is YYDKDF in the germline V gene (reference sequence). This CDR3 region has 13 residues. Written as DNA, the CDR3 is TGTGCCACCAGCAATAATGGAGGTGAAGCCCAGCATTTT. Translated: CATSNNGGEAQHF.

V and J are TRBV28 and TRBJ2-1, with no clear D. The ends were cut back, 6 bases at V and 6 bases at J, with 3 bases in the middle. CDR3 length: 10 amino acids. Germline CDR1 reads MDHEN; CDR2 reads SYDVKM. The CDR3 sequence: CASSRNEQFF. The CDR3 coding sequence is TGTGCCAGCAGCCGCAATGAGCAGTTCTTC.

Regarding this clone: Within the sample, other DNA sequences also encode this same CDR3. CDR3 sequence reads: CSVERDRGRGYTF. CDR3 coding DNA: TGCAGCGTTGAACGGGACAGGGGGCGTGGCTACACCTTC. The rearrangement links TRBV29-1 to TRBJ1-2, with 12 positions matching TRBD1. With V trimmed by 2 bases and J by 7 bases, 2 bases remained unmatched. This CDR3 has 13 residues. Germline V gene sequence: CDR1 SQVTM, CDR2 ANQGSEA.

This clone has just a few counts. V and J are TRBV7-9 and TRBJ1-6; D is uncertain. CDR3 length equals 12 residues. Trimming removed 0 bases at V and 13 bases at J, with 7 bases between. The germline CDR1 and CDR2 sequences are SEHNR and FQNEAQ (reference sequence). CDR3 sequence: CASSLAEDPLHF. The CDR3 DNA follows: TGTGCCAGCAGCTTAGCGGAGGACCCCCTCCACTTT. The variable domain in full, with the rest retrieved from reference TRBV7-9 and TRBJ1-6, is DTGVSQNPRHKITKRGQNVTFRCDPISEHNRLYWYRQTLGQGPEFLTYFQNEAQLEKSRLLSDRFSAERPKGSFSTLEIQRTEQGDSAMYLCASSLAEDPLHFGNGTRLTVT.

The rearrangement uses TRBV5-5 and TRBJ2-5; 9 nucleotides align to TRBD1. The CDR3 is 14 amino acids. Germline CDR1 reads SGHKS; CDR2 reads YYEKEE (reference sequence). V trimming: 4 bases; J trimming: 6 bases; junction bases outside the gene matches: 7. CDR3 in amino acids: CASSPTGGAKTQYF. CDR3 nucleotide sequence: TGTGCCAGCAGCCCAACAGGGGGCGCAAAGACCCAGTACTTC.

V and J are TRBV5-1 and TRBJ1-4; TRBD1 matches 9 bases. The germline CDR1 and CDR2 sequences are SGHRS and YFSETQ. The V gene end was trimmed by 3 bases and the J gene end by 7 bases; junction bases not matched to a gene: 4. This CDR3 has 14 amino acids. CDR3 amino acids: CASSSGTGSEKLFF. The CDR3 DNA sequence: TGCGCCAGCAGCTCCGGGACAGGGAGTGAAAAACTGTTTTTT. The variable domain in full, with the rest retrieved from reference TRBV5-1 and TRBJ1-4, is KAGVTQTPRYLIKTRGQQVTLSCSPISGHRSVSWYQQTPGQGLQFLFEYFSETQRNKGNFPGRFSGRQFSNSRSEMNVSTLELGDSALYLCASSSGTGSEKLFFGSGTQLSVL.

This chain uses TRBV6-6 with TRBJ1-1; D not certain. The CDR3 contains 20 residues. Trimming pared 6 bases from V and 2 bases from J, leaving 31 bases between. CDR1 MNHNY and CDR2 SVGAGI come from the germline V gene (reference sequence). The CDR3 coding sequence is TGTGCCAGCAGCCACCCATTCCCACTTAGATTCTCGACGGGAAACACTGAAGCTTTCTTT. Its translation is CASSHPFPLRFSTGNTEAFF.

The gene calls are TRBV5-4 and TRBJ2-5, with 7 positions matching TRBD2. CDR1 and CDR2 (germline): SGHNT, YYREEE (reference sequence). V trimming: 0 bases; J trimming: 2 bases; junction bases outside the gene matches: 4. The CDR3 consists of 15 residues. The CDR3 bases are TGTGCCAGCAGCTTGGCCCAGCGGGGACAAGAGACCCAGTACTTC. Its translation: CASSLAQRGQETQYF.

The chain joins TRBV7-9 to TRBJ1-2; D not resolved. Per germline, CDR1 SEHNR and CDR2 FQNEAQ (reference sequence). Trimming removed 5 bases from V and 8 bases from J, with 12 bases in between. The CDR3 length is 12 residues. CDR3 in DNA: TGTGCCAGCAGCACTGCTATCGGGGGCTACACCTTC. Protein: CASSTAIGGYTF.

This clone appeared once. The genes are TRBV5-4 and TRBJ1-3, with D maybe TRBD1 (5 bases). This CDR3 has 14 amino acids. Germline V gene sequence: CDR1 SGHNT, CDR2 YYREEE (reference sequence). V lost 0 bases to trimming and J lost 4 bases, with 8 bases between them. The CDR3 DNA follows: TGTGCCAGCAGCTTGGCAGGGCTCGGAAACACCATATATTTT. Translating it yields CASSLAGLGNTIYF.

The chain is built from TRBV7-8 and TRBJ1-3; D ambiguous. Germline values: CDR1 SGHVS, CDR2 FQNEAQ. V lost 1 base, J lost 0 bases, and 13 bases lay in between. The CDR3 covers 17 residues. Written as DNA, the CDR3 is TGTGCCAGCAGCTTAGGGCATTACAGTTACTCTGGAAACACCATATATTTT. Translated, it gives CASSLGHYSYSGNTIYF.

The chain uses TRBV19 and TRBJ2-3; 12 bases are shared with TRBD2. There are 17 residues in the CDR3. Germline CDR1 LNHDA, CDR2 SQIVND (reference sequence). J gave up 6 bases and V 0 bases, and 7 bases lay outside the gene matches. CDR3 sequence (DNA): TGTGCCAGTAGTATAGAGCTAGCGGGGGGGCGCATGGATACGCAGTATTTT. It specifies CASSIELAGGRMDTQYF.

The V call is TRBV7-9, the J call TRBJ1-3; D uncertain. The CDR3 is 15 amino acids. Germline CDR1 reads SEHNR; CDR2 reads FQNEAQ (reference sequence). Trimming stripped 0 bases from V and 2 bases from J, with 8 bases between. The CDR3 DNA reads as TGTGCCAGCAGCTTAGCAGAATGGCCTGGAAACACCATATATTTT. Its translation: CASSLAEWPGNTIYF.

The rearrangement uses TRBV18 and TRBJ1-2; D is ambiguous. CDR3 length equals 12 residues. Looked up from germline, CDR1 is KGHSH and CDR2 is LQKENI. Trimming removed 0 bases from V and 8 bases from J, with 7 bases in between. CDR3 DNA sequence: TGTGCCAGCTCACCACCCGGGTACGGCTACACCTTC. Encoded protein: CASSPPGYGYTF. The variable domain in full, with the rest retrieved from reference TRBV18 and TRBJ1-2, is NAGVMQNPRHLVRRRGQEARLRCSPMKGHSHVYWYRQLPEEGLKFMVYLQKENIIDESGMPKERFSAEFPKEGPSILRIQQVVRGDSAAYFCASSPPGYGYTFGSGTRLTVV.

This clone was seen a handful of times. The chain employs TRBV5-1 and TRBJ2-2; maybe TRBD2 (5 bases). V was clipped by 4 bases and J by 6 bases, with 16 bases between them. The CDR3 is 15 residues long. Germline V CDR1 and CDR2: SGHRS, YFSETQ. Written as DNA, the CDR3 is TGCGCCAGCAGCCAAGCCGAGGGTTTCGCCGGGGAGCTGTTTTTT. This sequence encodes CASSQAEGFAGELFF.

This CDR3 reads CASSVEAGDQPQHF. The CDR3 DNA follows: TGTGCCAGCAGCGTAGAGGCAGGGGATCAGCCCCAGCATTTT. This chain links TRBV9 with TRBJ1-5; TRBD1 might be the D (6 bases). The CDR3 runs 14 residues. The germline V gene has CDR1 SGDLS and CDR2 YYNGEE. V shed 0 bases and J shed 5 bases, with 9 bases lying between them.

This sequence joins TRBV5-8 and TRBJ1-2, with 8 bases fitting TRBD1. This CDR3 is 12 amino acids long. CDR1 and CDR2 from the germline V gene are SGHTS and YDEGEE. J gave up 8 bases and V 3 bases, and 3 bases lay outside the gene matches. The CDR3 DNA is TGTGCCAGCAGCTGGACAGGGATAGGCTACACCTTC. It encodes CASSWTGIGYTF.

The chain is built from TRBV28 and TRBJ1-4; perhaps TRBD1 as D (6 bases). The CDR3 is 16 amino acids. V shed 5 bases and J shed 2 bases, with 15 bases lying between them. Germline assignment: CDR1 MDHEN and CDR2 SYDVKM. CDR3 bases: TGTGCCAGCAGTGTACCACTGGGGGCTACTAATGAAAAACTGTTTTTT. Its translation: CASSVPLGATNEKLFF. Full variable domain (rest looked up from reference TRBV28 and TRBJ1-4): DVKVTQSSRYLVKRTGEKVFLECVQDMDHENMFWYRQDPGLGLRLIYFSYDVKMKEKGDIPEGYSVSREKKERFSLILESASTNQTSMYLCASSVPLGATNEKLFFGSGTQLSVL.

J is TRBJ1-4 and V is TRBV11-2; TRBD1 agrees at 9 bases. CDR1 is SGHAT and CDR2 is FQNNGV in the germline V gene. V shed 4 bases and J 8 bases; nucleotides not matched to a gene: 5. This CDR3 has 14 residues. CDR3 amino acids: CASSSDRGREKLFF. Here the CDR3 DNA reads TGTGCCAGCAGCTCGGACAGGGGCCGCGAAAAACTGTTTTTT.

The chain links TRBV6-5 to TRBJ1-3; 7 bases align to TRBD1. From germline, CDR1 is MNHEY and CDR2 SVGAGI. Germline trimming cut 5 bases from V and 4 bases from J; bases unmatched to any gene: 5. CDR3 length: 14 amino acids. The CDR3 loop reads CASSHRGAGNTIYF. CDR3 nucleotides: TGTGCCAGCAGTCACAGGGGAGCCGGAAACACCATATATTTT.

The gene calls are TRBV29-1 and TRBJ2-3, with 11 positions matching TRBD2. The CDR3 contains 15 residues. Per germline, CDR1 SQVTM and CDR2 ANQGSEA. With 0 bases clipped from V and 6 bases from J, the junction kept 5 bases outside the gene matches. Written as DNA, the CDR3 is TGCAGCGTTGAAGATAGCGGGGGGGCCTCGGATACGCAGTATTTT. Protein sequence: CSVEDSGGASDTQYF.